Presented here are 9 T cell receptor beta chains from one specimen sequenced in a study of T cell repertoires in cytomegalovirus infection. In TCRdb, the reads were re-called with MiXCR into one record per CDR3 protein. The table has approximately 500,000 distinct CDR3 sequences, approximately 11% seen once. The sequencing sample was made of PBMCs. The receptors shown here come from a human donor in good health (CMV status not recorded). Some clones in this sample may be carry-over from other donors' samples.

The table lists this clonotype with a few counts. The DNA for the CDR3 is TGCAGCGCCAGACAGGGGGCGAACACCGGGGAGCTGTTTTTT. It yields the protein CSARQGANTGELFF. The chain joins TRBV29-1 to TRBJ2-2; TRBD1 agrees at 9 bases. The CDR3 consists of 14 residues. In germline, CDR1 is SQVTM, CDR2 ANQGSEA. With V trimmed by 7 bases and J by 0 bases, 3 bases remained unmatched.

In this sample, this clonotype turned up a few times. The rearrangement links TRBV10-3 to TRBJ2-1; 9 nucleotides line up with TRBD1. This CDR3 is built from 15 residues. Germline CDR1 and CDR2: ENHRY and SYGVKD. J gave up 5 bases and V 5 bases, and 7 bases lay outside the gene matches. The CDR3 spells CAISPGTGTDNEQFF. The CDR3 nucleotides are TGTGCCATCAGTCCCGGGACAGGGACCGACAATGAGCAGTTCTTC.

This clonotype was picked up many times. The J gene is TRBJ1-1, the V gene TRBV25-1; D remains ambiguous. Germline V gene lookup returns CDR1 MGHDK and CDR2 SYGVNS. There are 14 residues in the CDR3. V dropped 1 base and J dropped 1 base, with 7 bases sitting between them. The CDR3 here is CASSEFQSNTEAFF. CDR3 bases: TGTGCCAGCAGTGAATTTCAGTCGAACACTGAAGCTTTCTTT.

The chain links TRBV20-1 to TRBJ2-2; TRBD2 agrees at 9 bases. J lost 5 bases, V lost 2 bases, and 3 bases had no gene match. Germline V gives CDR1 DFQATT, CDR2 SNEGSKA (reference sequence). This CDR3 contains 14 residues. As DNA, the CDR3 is TGCAGTGCTAGAAGGCGGGGGGGAACCGGGGAGCTGTTTTTT. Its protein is CSARRRGGTGELFF.

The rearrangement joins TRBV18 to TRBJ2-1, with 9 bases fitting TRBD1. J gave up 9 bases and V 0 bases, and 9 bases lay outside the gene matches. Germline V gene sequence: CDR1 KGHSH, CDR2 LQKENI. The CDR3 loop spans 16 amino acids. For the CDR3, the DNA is TGTGCCAGCTCACCACCCTCTCGGGACAGGGACGGTGAGCAGTTCTTC. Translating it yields CASSPPSRDRDGEQFF.

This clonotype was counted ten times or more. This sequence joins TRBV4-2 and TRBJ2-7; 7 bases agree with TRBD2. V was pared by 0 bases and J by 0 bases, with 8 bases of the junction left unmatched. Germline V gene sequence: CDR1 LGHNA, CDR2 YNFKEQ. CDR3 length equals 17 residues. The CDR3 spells CASSQEVSSGSSYEQYF. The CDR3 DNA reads TGTGCCAGCAGCCAAGAAGTGTCTAGCGGAAGCTCCTACGAGCAGTACTTC.

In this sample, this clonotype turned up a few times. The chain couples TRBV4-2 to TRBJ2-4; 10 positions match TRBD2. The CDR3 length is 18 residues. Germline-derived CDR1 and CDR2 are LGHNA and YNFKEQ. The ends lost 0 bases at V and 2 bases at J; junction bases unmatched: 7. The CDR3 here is CASSQDQASGSPKNIQYF. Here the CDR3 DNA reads TGTGCCAGCAGCCAAGATCAAGCTAGCGGGAGTCCCAAAAACATTCAGTACTTC.

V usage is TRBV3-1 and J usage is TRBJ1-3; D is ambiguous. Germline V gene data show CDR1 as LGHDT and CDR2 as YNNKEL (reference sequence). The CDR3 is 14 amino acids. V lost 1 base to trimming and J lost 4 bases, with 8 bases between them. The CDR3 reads CASSQGRMGNTIYF. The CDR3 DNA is TGTGCCAGCAGCCAAGGGCGGATGGGAAACACCATATATTTT.

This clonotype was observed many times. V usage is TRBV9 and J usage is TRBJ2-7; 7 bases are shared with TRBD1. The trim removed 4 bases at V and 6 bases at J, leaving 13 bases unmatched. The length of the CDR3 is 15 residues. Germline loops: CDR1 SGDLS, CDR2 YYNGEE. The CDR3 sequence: CASSPPGTAVGEQYF. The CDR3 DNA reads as TGTGCCAGCAGCCCTCCCGGGACAGCGGTTGGCGAGCAGTACTTC.